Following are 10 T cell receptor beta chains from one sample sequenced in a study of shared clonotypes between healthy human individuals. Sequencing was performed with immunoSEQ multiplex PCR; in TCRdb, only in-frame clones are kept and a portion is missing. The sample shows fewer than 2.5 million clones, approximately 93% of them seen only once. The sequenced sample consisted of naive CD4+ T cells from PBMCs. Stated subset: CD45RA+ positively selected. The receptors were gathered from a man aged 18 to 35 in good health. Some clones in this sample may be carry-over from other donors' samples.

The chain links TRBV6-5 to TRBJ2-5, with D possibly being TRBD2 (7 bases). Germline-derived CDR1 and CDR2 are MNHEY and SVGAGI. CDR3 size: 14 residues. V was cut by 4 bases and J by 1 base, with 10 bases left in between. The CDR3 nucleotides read TGTGCCAGCAGTTTTCGGGGGGCCCAAGAGACCCAGTACTTC. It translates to CASSFRGAQETQYF.

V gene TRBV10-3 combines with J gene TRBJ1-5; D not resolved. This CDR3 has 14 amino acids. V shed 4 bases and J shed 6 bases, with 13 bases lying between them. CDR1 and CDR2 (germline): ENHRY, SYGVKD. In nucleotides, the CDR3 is TGTGCCATCAGTGGGGAGGTTAGCGGTCAGCCCCAGCATTTT. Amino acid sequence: CAISGEVSGQPQHF.

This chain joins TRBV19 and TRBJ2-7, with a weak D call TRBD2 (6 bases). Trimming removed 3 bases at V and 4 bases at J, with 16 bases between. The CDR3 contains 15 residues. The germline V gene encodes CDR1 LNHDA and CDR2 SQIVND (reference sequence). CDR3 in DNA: TGTGCCAGTAGTATTAGGGGTGCCGGGGGTTACGAGCAGTACTTC. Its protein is CASSIRGAGGYEQYF.

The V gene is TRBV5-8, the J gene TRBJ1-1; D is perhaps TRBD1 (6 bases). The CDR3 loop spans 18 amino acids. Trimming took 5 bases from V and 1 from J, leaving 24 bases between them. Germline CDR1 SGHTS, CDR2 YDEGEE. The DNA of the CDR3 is TGTGCCAGCAGTTCCGAGACGACGGGACACCCGAGGAACACTGAAGCTTTCTTT. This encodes CASSSETTGHPRNTEAFF.

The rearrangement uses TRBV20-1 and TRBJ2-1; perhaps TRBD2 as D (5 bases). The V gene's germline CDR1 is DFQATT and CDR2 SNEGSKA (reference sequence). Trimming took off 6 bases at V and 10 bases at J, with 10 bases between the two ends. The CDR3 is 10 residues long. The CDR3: CSARREEQFF. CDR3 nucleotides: TGCAGTGCCAGAAGGGAGGAGCAGTTCTTC.

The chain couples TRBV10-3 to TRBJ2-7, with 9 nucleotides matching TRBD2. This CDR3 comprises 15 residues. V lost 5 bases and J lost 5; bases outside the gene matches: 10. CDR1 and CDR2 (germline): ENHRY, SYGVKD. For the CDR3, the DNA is TGTGCCATCAGTCGAACCGGGACTAGCCTTGACGAGCAGTACTTC. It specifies CAISRTGTSLDEQYF.

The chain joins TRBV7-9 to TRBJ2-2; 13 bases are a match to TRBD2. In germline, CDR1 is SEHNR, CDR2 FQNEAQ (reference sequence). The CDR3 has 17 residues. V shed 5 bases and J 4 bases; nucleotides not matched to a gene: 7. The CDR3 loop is CASSPRTSGSVTGELFF. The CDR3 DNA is TGTGCCAGCAGCCCCCGGACTAGCGGGAGTGTCACCGGGGAGCTGTTTTTT. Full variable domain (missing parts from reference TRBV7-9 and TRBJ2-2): DTGVSQNPRHKITKRGQNVTFRCDPISEHNRLYWYRQTLGQGPEFLTYFQNEAQLEKSRLLSDRFSAERPKGSFSTLEIQRTEQGDSAMYLCASSPRTSGSVTGELFFGEGSRLTVL.

The CDR3 spells CASSQSGINQPQHF. The CDR3 DNA follows: TGCGCCAGCAGCCAATCAGGAATCAATCAGCCCCAGCATTTT. The rearrangement uses TRBV4-1 and TRBJ1-5; D is unresolved. Germline assignment: CDR1 MGHRA and CDR2 YSYEKL. V was cut by 2 bases and J by 3 bases, with 8 bases left in between. The CDR3 sequence is 14 residues long.

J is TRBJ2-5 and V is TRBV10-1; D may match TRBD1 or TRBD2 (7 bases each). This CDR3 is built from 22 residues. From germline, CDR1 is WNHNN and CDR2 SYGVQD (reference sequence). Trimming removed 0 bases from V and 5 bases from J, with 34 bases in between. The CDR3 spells CASSESRGGGPFTAGARETQYF. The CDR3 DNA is TGCGCCAGCAGTGAGTCCCGGGGAGGGGGCCCATTTACGGCGGGAGCCCGGGAGACCCAGTACTTC.

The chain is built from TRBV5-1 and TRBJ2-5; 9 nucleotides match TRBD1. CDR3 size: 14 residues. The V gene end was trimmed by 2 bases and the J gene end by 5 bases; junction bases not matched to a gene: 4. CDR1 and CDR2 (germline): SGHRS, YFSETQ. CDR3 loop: CASSLMDRGETQYF. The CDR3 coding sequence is TGCGCCAGCAGCTTAATGGACAGGGGCGAGACCCAGTACTTC.